The 27 T cell receptor beta chains in this list originate from one sample, sequenced in a study of blood T cell repertoires in COVID-19. Assay: immunoSEQ multiplex PCR; the TCRdb copy retains only in-frame clones and omits some. The table shows around 300,000 clones, with approximately 89% occurring only once. Specimen: PBMCs or T cells enriched from blood (not recorded which). Receptors originate from a man aged 25 to 45 who had recovered from COVID-19.

V and J are TRBV7-8 and TRBJ2-7; TRBD1 agrees at 9 bases. CDR3 length: 14 amino acids. V trimming: 5 bases; J trimming: 2 bases; junction bases outside the gene matches: 4. From germline, CDR1 is SGHVS and CDR2 FQNEAQ. CDR3 residues: CASSRDRVTYEQYF. The DNA of the CDR3 is TGTGCCAGCAGCCGGGACAGGGTCACCTACGAGCAGTACTTC.

The V call is TRBV6-1, the J call TRBJ2-5; D is perhaps TRBD1 (8 bases). Germline assignment: CDR1 MNHNS and CDR2 SASEGT. Trimming stripped 2 bases from V and 9 bases from J, with 16 bases between. This CDR3 spans 14 amino acids. The CDR3 DNA reads TGTGCCAGCAGTGAAAGCGGGACAGGTTATTCCCAGTACTTC. As protein: CASSESGTGYSQYF.

This sequence joins TRBV7-2 and TRBJ1-6; a weak D match, TRBD1 (5 bases). V was clipped by 2 bases and J by 11 bases, with 13 bases between them. The CDR3 length is 14 residues. Looked up from germline, CDR1 is SGHTA and CDR2 is FQGNSA. The CDR3 nucleotides read TGTGCCAGCAGCTTATATTTAGGGGAAACACCCCTCCACTTT. Residues: CASSLYLGETPLHF.

The chain joins TRBV13 to TRBJ1-1, with a tentative D call TRBD1 (6 bases). V dropped 3 bases and J dropped 4 bases, with 12 bases sitting between them. CDR1 is PRHDT, CDR2 FYEKMQ, per germline (reference sequence). The CDR3 covers 14 residues. The CDR3 region is CASSFRGRSTEAFF. DNA of the CDR3: TGTGCCAGCAGCTTCAGGGGCAGATCCACTGAAGCTTTCTTT.

The chain uses TRBV12-5 and TRBJ2-7; D not certain. The CDR3 covers 13 residues. Germline V gene data show CDR1 as LGHNT and CDR2 as FRNRAP. Trimming pared 0 bases from V and 4 bases from J, leaving 7 bases between. This CDR3 is CASGLVPTYEQYF. CDR3 coding DNA: TGTGCTAGTGGTTTGGTACCCACATACGAGCAGTACTTC.

The V gene is TRBV2, the J gene TRBJ1-2, with D maybe TRBD1 (6 bases). Trimming pared 2 bases from V and 7 bases from J, leaving 20 bases between. Germline-derived CDR1 and CDR2 are SNHLY and FYNNEI. The CDR3 is made up of 16 amino acids. Here the CDR3 reads CASSEWDISNFGGYTF. The CDR3 DNA reads as TGTGCCAGCAGTGAATGGGACATATCAAACTTTGGTGGCTACACCTTC.

The chain is built from TRBV4-2 and TRBJ1-1; TRBD1 might be the D (5 bases). V was trimmed by 0 bases and J by 6 bases, leaving 8 bases between them. The CDR3 length is 13 residues. In germline, CDR1 is LGHNA, CDR2 YNFKEQ. The CDR3 protein is CASSQEGGAEAFF. In nucleotides, the CDR3 is TGTGCCAGCAGCCAAGAGGGGGGAGCTGAAGCTTTCTTT.

This clone occurred a few times. DNA for the CDR3: TGTGCCAGCAGCCAAGATCTACAGGTAGGCGAGCAGTACTTC. Translating gives CASSQDLQVGEQYF. V usage is TRBV3-1 (or the pseudogene TRBV3-2) and J usage is TRBJ2-7, with D possibly matching TRBD1 (5 bases). Trimming took off 0 bases at V and 6 bases at J, with 12 bases between the two ends. Germline-derived CDR1 and CDR2 are LGHDT and YNNKEL (reference sequence). The CDR3 consists of 14 residues.

The gene calls are TRBV6-5 and TRBJ1-1; no clear D gene. The CDR3 runs to 14 residues. Germline V gene lookup returns CDR1 MNHEY and CDR2 SVGAGI. Trimming removed 7 bases at V and 0 bases at J, with 12 bases between. The CDR3 spells CASILQPMNTEAFF. The CDR3 region has the DNA TGTGCCAGCATTCTACAGCCTATGAACACTGAAGCTTTCTTT.

This clone is a singleton in its sample. The V and J genes are TRBV10-2 and TRBJ1-4, with 8 bases matching TRBD1. CDR3 length: 13 residues. CDR1 and CDR2 from the germline V gene are WSHSY and SAAADI. J lost 7 bases, V lost 6 bases, and 4 bases had no gene match. CDR3 region: CASSPTGAEKLFF. Here the CDR3 DNA reads TGCGCCAGCAGCCCGACAGGGGCTGAAAAACTGTTTTTT.

The rearrangement uses TRBV2 and TRBJ2-7, with D maybe TRBD2 (7 bases). The V end was cut by 11 bases, the J end by 2 bases, with 13 bases between. Germline V CDR1 and CDR2: SNHLY, FYNNEI. The CDR3 totals 12 residues. CDR3 loop: CAARGAAYEQYF. Here the CDR3 DNA reads TGTGCCGCCCGGGGGGCCGCCTACGAGCAGTACTTC.

This clone was seen only a few times. J is TRBJ1-5 and V is TRBV4-1; no clear D. The CDR3 loop spans 16 amino acids. In germline, CDR1 is MGHRA, CDR2 YSYEKL. The germline V and J ends were trimmed by 2 bases and 0 bases, with 11 bases remaining between them. CDR3 bases: TGCGCCAGCAGCCAACTCGACACAATTAGCAATCAGCCCCAGCATTTT. Translated, it gives CASSQLDTISNQPQHF.

The V gene is TRBV27, the J gene TRBJ1-2; 7 bases are shared with TRBD1. V trimming: 2 bases; J trimming: 4 bases; junction bases outside the gene matches: 4. Germline V gives CDR1 MNHEY, CDR2 SMNVEV (reference sequence). The CDR3 extends over 14 amino acids. The CDR3 DNA reads as TGTGCCAGCAGTTTAACGGGACAGACCTATGGCTACACCTTC. Translated, it gives CASSLTGQTYGYTF.

The chain recombines TRBV28 with TRBJ1-1; D might be TRBD1 (6 bases). This CDR3 is built from 10 residues. Trimming took off 7 bases at V and 9 bases at J, with 9 bases between the two ends. The germline V gene encodes CDR1 MDHEN and CDR2 SYDVKM. The CDR3 DNA reads as TGTGCCAGCACGGGACAACAAGCTTTCTTT. This sequence encodes CASTGQQAFF.

The gene calls are TRBV6-5 and TRBJ1-1; D possibly corresponds to TRBD1 (6 bases). The CDR3 totals 15 residues. CDR1 is MNHEY, CDR2 SVGAGI, per germline. V lost 0 bases to trimming and J lost 4 bases, with 12 bases between them. Written as DNA, the CDR3 is TGTGCCAGCAGTTACTCAGCAGGGGTTTCCACTGAAGCTTTCTTT. Its translation: CASSYSAGVSTEAFF.

The V gene is TRBV5-1, the J gene TRBJ1-3; 9 bases match TRBD1. This CDR3 comprises 14 residues. Germline CDR1 is SGHRS and CDR2 is YFSETQ. V was clipped by 4 bases and J by 3 bases; unmatched bases: 2. The CDR3 region has the DNA TGCGCCAGCAGCGCGGGACAGGGTGGAAACACCATATATTTT. Translating gives CASSAGQGGNTIYF.

The gene calls are TRBV6-4 and TRBJ2-7; the D gene is possibly TRBD1 (6 bases). Trimming took off 6 bases at V and 0 bases at J, with 12 bases between the two ends. Germline CDR1 and CDR2: MRHNA and SNTAGT. The CDR3 consists of 14 residues. The CDR3, as DNA: TGTGCCAGCAGGCAAGACAGGACCTCCTACGAGCAGTACTTC. Translating it yields CASRQDRTSYEQYF.

This chain joins TRBV28 and TRBJ2-7; 10 bases match TRBD1. CDR1 and CDR2 from the germline V gene are MDHEN and SYDVKM. The junction had 7 bases not matched to a gene; V was cut back by 5 bases and J by 6 bases. This CDR3 spans 14 amino acids. CDR3 sequence: CASSPSGTGAEQYF. CDR3 bases: TGTGCCAGCAGTCCCTCTGGGACAGGGGCCGAGCAGTACTTC. The whole variable domain, filled in from reference TRBV28 and TRBJ2-7, reads DVKVTQSSRYLVKRTGEKVFLECVQDMDHENMFWYRQDPGLGLRLIYFSYDVKMKEKGDIPEGYSVSREKKERFSLILESASTNQTSMYLCASSPSGTGAEQYFGPGTRLTVT.

This clone was detected a few times. J is TRBJ2-2 and V is TRBV4-1, with a weak D call TRBD2 (5 bases). V shed 6 bases and J shed 3 bases, with 11 bases lying between them. The CDR3 contains 14 residues. In germline, CDR1 is MGHRA, CDR2 YSYEKL. This CDR3 reads CASRGPRDTGELFF. As DNA, the CDR3 is TGCGCCAGCAGAGGACCGAGGGACACCGGGGAGCTGTTTTTT.

The chain links TRBV7-9 to TRBJ2-1, with TRBD2 as a possible D gene (5 bases). The CDR3 has 14 amino acids. V gave up 3 bases and J gave up 3 bases, with 9 bases separating them. The germline gives CDR1 SEHNR, CDR2 FQNEAQ (reference sequence). The CDR3 is CASSLSGYYNEQFF. For the CDR3, the DNA is TGTGCCAGCAGCTTGAGCGGCTACTACAATGAGCAGTTCTTC. The entire variable domain, with the rest obtained from reference TRBV7-9 and TRBJ2-1, is as follows: DTGVSQNPRHKITKRGQNVTFRCDPISEHNRLYWYRQTLGQGPEFLTYFQNEAQLEKSRLLSDRFSAERPKGSFSTLEIQRTEQGDSAMYLCASSLSGYYNEQFFGPGTRLTVL.

The genes are TRBV5-1 and TRBJ2-3; TRBD1 matches 9 bases. This CDR3 has 15 amino acids. V shed 4 bases, J shed 1 base, and the junction held 4 bases outside the gene matches. In germline, CDR1 is SGHRS, CDR2 YFSETQ. CDR3 residues: CASSHRDRGTDTQYF. CDR3 in DNA: TGCGCCAGCAGCCACCGGGACAGGGGCACAGATACGCAGTATTTT. The complete variable domain, with remaining parts taken from reference TRBV5-1 and TRBJ2-3, reads KAGVTQTPRYLIKTRGQQVTLSCSPISGHRSVSWYQQTPGQGLQFLFEYFSETQRNKGNFPGRFSGRQFSNSRSEMNVSTLELGDSALYLCASSHRDRGTDTQYFGPGTRLTVL.

This chain joins TRBV4-1 and TRBJ1-3, with 8 bases aligning to TRBD1. The CDR3 loop spans 15 amino acids. V trimming: 2 bases; J trimming: 8 bases; junction bases outside the gene matches: 8. Germline V gene lookup returns CDR1 MGHRA and CDR2 YSYEKL. The CDR3 protein is CASSQSAGGVDTIYF. CDR3 coding DNA: TGCGCCAGCAGCCAATCAGCAGGGGGCGTGGACACCATATATTTT.

This chain connects TRBV21-1 to TRBJ2-3; the D call of TRBD2 is as the table states it, not checked on the DNA. TRBV21-1 has pseudogene status. This CDR3 comprises 15 residues. As DNA, the CDR3 is TGTGCCAGCAGCAAGGCGGGGGGGCCGACAGATACGCAGTATTTT. The encoded protein is CASSKAGGPTDTQYF.

This clone was observed once. The chain recombines TRBV3-1 (or the pseudogene TRBV3-2) with TRBJ2-7, with D possibly being TRBD1 (6 bases). Germline V gene sequence: CDR1 LGHDT, CDR2 YNNKEL (reference sequence). CDR3 length equals 18 residues. The ends were cut back, 0 bases at V and 2 bases at J, with 20 bases in the middle. CDR3: CASSQDPNTGLITYEQYF. In DNA form, the CDR3 reads TGTGCCAGCAGCCAAGATCCGAATACAGGGTTGATTACCTACGAGCAGTACTTC.

The J gene is TRBJ1-5, the V gene TRBV3-1 (or the pseudogene TRBV3-2), with D hard to call. CDR1 is LGHDT and CDR2 is YNNKEL in the germline V gene (reference sequence). The CDR3 has 12 residues. The germline V and J ends were trimmed by 0 bases and 7 bases, with 4 bases remaining between them. The CDR3 DNA follows: TGTGCCAGCAGCCAAGACGAGCAGCCCCAGCATTTT. Translation: CASSQDEQPQHF.

The rearrangement links TRBV6-1 to TRBJ1-5; D unclear. Deletions cut 3 bases from V and 2 bases from J, with 8 bases between. Germline V gives CDR1 MNHNS, CDR2 SASEGT. This CDR3 spans 14 amino acids. The DNA of the CDR3 is TGTGCCAGCAGTGAGATAGGAGGCAATCAGCCCCAGCATTTT. This translates into CASSEIGGNQPQHF.

CDR3 loop: CASSPTGGEGDGYTF. CDR3 nucleotide sequence: TGTGCCAGCAGCCCGACAGGGGGCGAAGGGGATGGCTACACCTTC. The chain is built from TRBV7-8 and TRBJ1-2, with 10 bases fitting TRBD1. CDR3 size: 15 residues. The trim removed 5 bases at V and 6 bases at J, leaving 9 bases unmatched. Germline values: CDR1 SGHVS, CDR2 FQNEAQ.